The 14 T cell receptor beta chains listed next were all sequenced from one sample in a study of T cells in Graves' hyperthyroidism and ophthalmopathy (dated by TCRdb to about 2019). Libraries were constructed by multiplex PCR. The sequencing machine was an Illumina HiSeq 2000. The TCR beta CDR3 regions were amplified from RNA transcripts. The first round of RT-PCR for the TCR CDR3 was performed with the HTBI primer set and the Qiagen OneStep RT-PCR kit. TCRdb reworked the public reads: Q25 trimming with fastp, MiXCR clone assembly, productive beta chains retained. Rows with a matching CDR3 protein are joined into one entry that keeps the most common DNA and genes. The sample records a few hundred thousand distinct CDR3 sequences, 18% of which are singletons. The ten largest clones add up to 40% to 45% of the sample. The specimen was blood. The origin of the receptors is a young man with Graves' ophthalmopathy.

This clonotype was observed at least ten times. This chain links TRBV11-2 with TRBJ2-7, with D tentatively TRBD1 (6 bases). The CDR3 sequence is 15 residues long. Germline lookup yields CDR1 SGHAT and CDR2 FQNNGV. Trimming cost V 5 bases and J 0 bases, with 14 bases left between them. DNA of the CDR3: TGTGCCAGCAGCGTGGGGGACATGAGCTCCTACGAGCAGTACTTC. This gives the protein CASSVGDMSSYEQYF.

The rearrangement uses TRBV10-3 and TRBJ1-4; TRBD1 might be the D (5 bases). This CDR3 comprises 14 residues. CDR1 and CDR2 (germline): ENHRY, SYGVKD. V shed 10 bases and J shed 3 bases, with 15 bases lying between them. The CDR3 bases are TGTGCCACCCAGGGCACGGACTCTAATGAAAAACTGTTTTTT. Its translation is CATQGTDSNEKLFF.

This clonotype was counted only a few times. This chain connects TRBV19 to TRBJ2-3; D is perhaps TRBD1 (6 bases). The CDR3 has 14 amino acids. The germline V gene has CDR1 LNHDA and CDR2 SQIVND (reference sequence). The V and J ends lost 9 bases and 3 bases respectively, with 16 bases between them. The CDR3 DNA reads TGTGCCAGAGGTCAGACAGGACCTACAGATACGCAGTATTTT. Translated, it gives CARGQTGPTDTQYF. Full variable domain (rest looked up from reference TRBV19 and TRBJ2-3): DGGITQSPKYLFRKEGQNVTLSCEQNLNHDAMYWYRQDPGQGLRLIYYSQIVNDFQKGDIAEGYSVSREKKESFPLTVTSAQKNPTAFYLCARGQTGPTDTQYFGPGTRLTVL.

The V gene is TRBV11-3, the J gene TRBJ2-5; perhaps D is TRBD1 or TRBD2 (6 bases each). V was shortened by 5 bases and J by 7 bases, with 20 bases between the two germline ends. CDR1 and CDR2 (germline): SGHNT, YENEEA. The CDR3 sequence is 15 residues long. The CDR3 spells CASSVTPRGLVTQYF. In nucleotides, the CDR3 is TGTGCCAGCAGCGTCACCCCTCGGGGGCTTGTGACCCAGTACTTC.

This clonotype was observed a handful of times. V gene TRBV15 combines with J gene TRBJ2-5; either TRBD1 or TRBD2 may supply D (5 bases each). The V end was cut by 2 bases, the J end by 8 bases, with 18 bases between. CDR1 and CDR2 (germline): LNHNV, YYDKDF (reference sequence). The CDR3 totals 15 residues. The CDR3 sequence: CATSRPGRARETQYF. The CDR3, as DNA: TGTGCCACCAGCAGACCGGGACGGGCAAGAGAAACCCAGTACTTC. Using reference TRBV15 and TRBJ2-5 for the parts outside the CDR3, the full variable domain is DAMVIQNPRYQVTQFGKPVTLSCSQTLNHNVMYWYQQKSSQAPKLLFHYYDKDFNNEADTPDNFQSRRPNTSFCFLDIRSPGLGDTAMYLCATSRPGRARETQYFGPGTRLLVL.

This clonotype was seen at least ten times. This chain joins TRBV6-1 and TRBJ2-7; 8 positions match TRBD1. The CDR3 spans 14 residues. The germline V gene has CDR1 MNHNS and CDR2 SASEGT. V was clipped by 8 bases and J by 7 bases; unmatched bases: 13. The CDR3 protein is CASGMAGGRKEQYF. The DNA of the CDR3 is TGTGCCAGCGGGATGGCAGGGGGCCGAAAGGAGCAGTACTTC.

This clonotype was observed at least ten times. V is TRBV4-1 and J is TRBJ2-3; no clear D. This CDR3 has 15 residues. Germline loops: CDR1 MGHRA, CDR2 YSYEKL. Trimming cost V 3 bases and J 5 bases, with 15 bases left between them. The CDR3 here is CASSQGDGPQDTQYF. DNA for the CDR3: TGCGCCAGCAGCCAGGGTGACGGTCCACAAGATACGCAGTATTTT.

In its sample, this clonotype was seen a few times. The rearrangement links TRBV28 to TRBJ2-7; D gene unclear. The V gene lost 7 bases and the J gene lost 2 bases, with 15 bases spanning the gap. From germline, CDR1 is MDHEN and CDR2 SYDVKM. The CDR3 runs to 14 residues. CDR3 bases: TGTGCCAGCAACGACAATTCATATCCCTACGAGCAGTACTTC. This gives the protein CASNDNSYPYEQYF.

The rearrangement links TRBV11-2 to TRBJ1-1; 9 bases map to TRBD1. The trim removed 4 bases at V and 10 bases at J, leaving 10 bases unmatched. From germline, CDR1 is SGHAT and CDR2 FQNNGV. This CDR3 has 14 amino acids. This CDR3 reads CASSSAGTGIGAFF. In DNA form, the CDR3 reads TGTGCCAGCAGCTCCGCCGGGACAGGGATCGGAGCTTTCTTT.

This clonotype was detected ten times or more. The chain couples TRBV6-1 to TRBJ2-7; possible D gene TRBD1, 6 bases. V was cut by 8 bases and J by 4 bases, with 18 bases left in between. Germline V gene lookup returns CDR1 MNHNS and CDR2 SASEGT. This CDR3 is 14 amino acids long. CDR3 protein: CASRPRDKHYEQYF. CDR3 coding DNA: TGTGCCAGCCGCCCTCGGGACAAACATTACGAGCAGTACTTC.

This rearrangement joins TRBV2 to TRBJ1-2; possibly TRBD1 for D (6 bases). V was pared by 6 bases and J by 3 bases, with 20 bases between. CDR3 length: 16 residues. Germline-derived CDR1 and CDR2 are SNHLY and FYNNEI. The chain's CDR3 is CASSGNIGGSDYGYTF. The DNA for the CDR3 is TGTGCCAGCAGCGGGAATATCGGGGGCTCGGACTATGGCTACACCTTC.

This clonotype was seen many times. The chain recombines TRBV7-2 with TRBJ1-1; no clear D gene. Trimming removed 5 bases at V and 3 bases at J, with 10 bases between. The germline gives CDR1 SGHTA, CDR2 FQGNSA. CDR3 length: 13 residues. The CDR3 bases are TGTGCCAGCAGCCCAAGCCTTTACACTGAAGCTTTCTTT. It is translated as CASSPSLYTEAFF. Using reference TRBV7-2 and TRBJ1-1 for the parts outside the CDR3, the full variable domain is GAGVSQSPSNKVTEKGKDVELRCDPISGHTALYWYRQSLGQGLEFLIYFQGNSAPDKSGLPSDRFSAERTGGSVSTLTIQRTQQEDSAVYLCASSPSLYTEAFFGQGTRLTVV.

The V and J genes are TRBV9 and TRBJ2-5, with TRBD2 matching 14 bases. The CDR3 length is 17 residues. Germline loops: CDR1 SGDLS, CDR2 YYNGEE. Trimming at V came to 4 bases and at J to 1 base, leaving 6 bases not matched to a gene. The CDR3 sequence is CASSLTGTSGGQETQYF. CDR3 nucleotide sequence: TGTGCCAGCAGCCTTACCGGGACTAGCGGGGGCCAAGAGACCCAGTACTTC.

The chain is built from TRBV24-1 and TRBJ1-5; possible D gene TRBD1, 5 bases. The length of the CDR3 is 15 residues. The V end was cut by 7 bases, the J end by 2 bases, with 14 bases between. CDR1 and CDR2 (germline): KGHDR, SFDVKD. CDR3 sequence reads: CATRRDPMGNQPQHF. CDR3 bases: TGTGCCACCAGGAGGGACCCGATGGGCAATCAGCCCCAGCATTTT.